This passage covers 5 T cell receptor beta chains from one sample sequenced in a study of T cells in Graves' hyperthyroidism and ophthalmopathy. The investigators amplified TCR beta CDR3 regions from RNA transcripts. First-round RT-PCR with HTBI primers amplified the TCR CDR3 region. TCRdb re-called the multiplex PCR reads through MiXCR, storing one row per CDR3 protein. Of roughly 400,000 distinct CDR3 sequences in the sample, over 12% were seen once. Input material: blood. Source of these receptors: a man aged 50 to 60 with Graves' ophthalmopathy.

This clonotype was seen a handful of times. The V call is TRBV10-1, the J call TRBJ2-2, with 10 bases fitting TRBD2. V lost 4 bases, J lost 1 base, and 3 bases stayed unmatched. The CDR3 is 16 residues long. From germline, CDR1 is WNHNN and CDR2 SYGVQD (reference sequence). CDR3 sequence: CASSVRTSGNTGELFF. The DNA for the CDR3 is TGCGCCAGCAGTGTACGGACTAGCGGGAACACCGGGGAGCTGTTTTTT.

The chain recombines TRBV11-2 with TRBJ2-7, with 11 bases identical to TRBD2. CDR3 length equals 18 residues. Germline V gene lookup returns CDR1 SGHAT and CDR2 FQNNGV. Unmatched junction bases numbered 13, after V lost 2 bases and J lost 4 bases. The CDR3 loop is CASSLSGTSGDGDYEQYF. The CDR3 region has the DNA TGTGCCAGCAGCTTATCCGGGACTAGCGGTGACGGAGATTACGAGCAGTACTTC.

This clonotype occurred many times. This chain links TRBV24-1 with TRBJ2-1; TRBD2 agrees at 10 bases. Trimming removed 6 bases from V and 5 bases from J; junction bases left unmatched: 9. The V gene's germline CDR1 is KGHDR and CDR2 SFDVKD. The CDR3 sequence is 16 residues long. The DNA of the CDR3 is TGTGCCACCAGTAGAAAATTAGCGGGAGGCCACAATGAGCAGTTCTTC. Its translation is CATSRKLAGGHNEQFF.

Notes on this clonotype: This may be a read error: a much more frequent sequence differs by one nucleotide. The rearrangement uses TRBV12-3 or TRBV12-4 and TRBJ2-2; 11 positions agree with TRBD2. The CDR3 runs to 18 residues. DNA for the CDR3: TGTGCCGGCAGTTCCCTTCGGCGACTAGCGGGAATTACCGGGGAGCTGTTTTTT. Amino acid sequence: CAGSSLRRLAGITGELFF.

Many counts were recorded for this clonotype. The chain links TRBV29-1 to TRBJ2-3; either TRBD1 or TRBD2 may supply D (5 bases each). This CDR3 is built from 13 residues. V was clipped by 7 bases and J by 2 bases, with 13 bases between them. Germline values: CDR1 SQVTM, CDR2 ANQGSEA. The CDR3 reads CSATGRFTDTQYF. The DNA for the CDR3 is TGCAGCGCAACGGGACGGTTCACAGATACGCAGTATTTT.